Listed below are T cell receptor beta chains from one sample, sequenced in a study of shared clonotypes between healthy human individuals. Measured with immunoSEQ multiplex PCR; TCRdb has only the in-frame clones, and not every one. The sample lists 85,000 to 100,000 clones, 60% to 70% occurring once. The specimen was memory CD8+ T cells sorted from blood. The receptor set was obtained from a man aged 30 to 39 in good health. CDR3s include the opening cysteine and the closing phenylalanine or tryptophan. The D gene is left open where the match is weak. Some rows have no size entry. The others give once, few or many, or a class for an expanded clone.

size,V,J,D,CDR3,DNA
.,TRBV7-9,TRBJ2-6,.,CASSSDSSGANVLTF,TGTGCCAGCAGCTCCGACAGCTCTGGGGCCAACGTCCTGACTTTC
.,TRBV28,TRBJ2-1,TRBD2,CASSSRTSGIVDEQFF,TGTGCCAGCAGTTCCCGGACTAGCGGGATAGTCGATGAGCAGTTCTTC
.,TRBV4-1,TRBJ2-6,.,CASSQTTGANVLTF,TGCGCCAGCAGCCAAACAACAGGAGCCAACGTCCTGACTTTC
.,TRBV28,TRBJ2-7,.,CASSFFYEQYF,TGTGCCAGCAGTTTTTTTTACGAGCAGTACTTC
.,TRBV9,TRBJ1-2,.,CASSVGPHGPITYGYTF,TGTGCCAGCAGCGTAGGTCCTCATGGCCCGATCACCTATGGCTACACCTTC
once,TRBV5-1,TRBJ2-5,TRBD2,CASSLDGRGQETQYF,TGCGCCAGCAGCTTGGACGGGAGGGGGCAAGAGACCCAGTACTTC
.,TRBV7-2,TRBJ2-7,.,CASSFSPGYEQYF,TGTGCCAGCAGCTTCTCCCCCGGCTACGAGCAGTACTTC
.,TRBV27,TRBJ2-1,.,CASRAIGLLAVF,TGTGCCAGCAGGGCTATTGGACTACTTGCGGTCTTC
.,TRBV29-1,TRBJ2-1,TRBD1,CSVWVGDRGETGTYNEQFF,TGCAGCGTTTGGGTTGGGGACAGGGGTGAGACGGGTACATACAATGAGCAGTTCTTC
few,TRBV6-1,TRBJ1-4,TRBD1,CASSDIIGQGGEKLFF,TGTGCCAGCAGTGATATAATAGGACAGGGGGGCGAAAAACTGTTTTTT
few,TRBV10-1,TRBJ2-3,.,CASTGSGTDTQYF,TGCGCCAGCACCGGTTCCGGCACAGATACGCAGTATTTT
.,TRBV14,TRBJ2-7,TRBD2,CASSQVASGSYEQYF,TGTGCCAGCAGCCAAGTGGCTAGCGGGTCCTACGAGCAGTACTTC
.,TRBV9,TRBJ2-2,.,CASSGYMGRSNTGELFF,TGTGCCAGCAGCGGCTACATGGGACGGTCGAACACCGGGGAGCTGTTTTTT
many,TRBV27,TRBJ2-6,.,CASSLSHSGANVLTF,TGTGCCAGCAGTCTCAGCCACTCTGGGGCCAACGTCCTGACTTTC
.,TRBV28,TRBJ2-3,.,CASSLGAASTDTQYF,TGTGCCAGCAGTCTGGGGGCCGCTAGCACAGATACGCAGTATTTT
once,TRBV7-8,TRBJ2-1,.,CASSFSDYNEQFF,TGTGCCAGCAGCTTCAGCGACTACAATGAGCAGTTCTTC
.,TRBV2,TRBJ2-5,.,CASSDLTDQETQYF,TGTGCCAGCAGTGACTTAACAGACCAAGAGACCCAGTACTTC
few,TRBV19,TRBJ2-1,.,CASSIDLAGYNEQFF,TGTGCCAGTAGTATAGATCTTGCAGGCTACAATGAGCAGTTCTTC
.,TRBV18,TRBJ2-4,.,CASSPQPWRGRIAKNIQYF,TGTGCCAGCTCACCACAACCCTGGAGGGGGAGAATAGCCAAAAACATTCAGTACTTC
.,TRBV6-1,TRBJ1-5,.,CASSEGLAGTSNQPQHF,TGTGCCAGCAGTGAAGGTTTGGCAGGGACTAGCAATCAGCCCCAGCATTTT
once,TRBV12-5,TRBJ2-7,.,CASGFDSYEQYF,TGTGCTAGTGGTTTTGACAGCTACGAGCAGTACTTC
.,TRBV15,TRBJ2-1,.,CATSTPRDNEQFF,TGTGCCACCAGCACGCCCAGGGACAATGAGCAGTTCTTC
.,TRBV29-1,TRBJ2-7,.,CSVETTSKQYF,TGCAGCGTTGAAACCACCTCCAAGCAGTACTTC
.,TRBV5-1,TRBJ2-7,.,CASSNGRSDPGYEQYF,TGCGCCAGCAGTAATGGCAGGTCAGACCCCGGTTACGAGCAGTACTTC
.,TRBV9,TRBJ2-2,TRBD1,CASSAHPGQANTGELFF,TGTGCCAGCAGCGCCCACCCGGGACAGGCAAACACCGGGGAGCTGTTTTTT
.,TRBV6-6,TRBJ1-2,.,CASSYSSSYGYTF,TGTGCCAGCAGTTACTCGAGCAGCTATGGCTACACCTTC
.,TRBV9,TRBJ2-3,.,CASSAREGEADTQYF,TGTGCCAGCAGCGCCCGCGAGGGTGAGGCTGATACGCAGTATTTT
.,TRBV10-2,TRBJ2-7,.,CASSESSYEQYF,TGCGCCAGCAGTGAGAGCTCCTACGAGCAGTACTTC
.,TRBV10-2,TRBJ2-7,TRBD1,CASKAQGGYYEQYF,TGCGCCAGCAAAGCACAGGGGGGCTACTACGAGCAGTACTTC
.,TRBV19,TRBJ2-6,.,CASKVREAGANVLTF,TGTGCCTCTAAAGTGAGGGAAGCTGGGGCCAACGTCCTGACTTTC
few,TRBV2,TRBJ1-4,.,CASRGENEKLFF,TGTGCCAGCAGGGGGGAAAATGAAAAACTGTTTTTT
few,TRBV29-1,TRBJ2-1,TRBD2,CSVRGLAGAPEQFF,TGCAGCGTTCGAGGACTAGCGGGAGCACCTGAGCAGTTCTTC
.,TRBV11-2,TRBJ2-3,TRBD1,CASSPDREFGTDTQYF,TGTGCCAGCAGCCCCGACAGGGAGTTCGGCACAGATACGCAGTATTTT
few,TRBV4-3,TRBJ2-7,.,CASSQAVGLGSYEQYF,TGCGCCAGCAGCCAAGCCGTGGGGCTGGGGTCATACGAGCAGTACTTC
.,TRBV9,TRBJ2-7,.,CASSPGGDPTYEQYF,TGTGCCAGCAGCCCAGGAGGGGATCCAACCTACGAGCAGTACTTC
.,TRBV28,TRBJ2-2,TRBD1,CASSPRQGTGELFF,TGTGCCAGCAGCCCCAGACAGGGTACGGGGGAGCTGTTTTTT
.,TRBV10-2,TRBJ2-7,TRBD2,CASSQTSGRSSYEQYF,TGCGCCAGCAGTCAGACTAGCGGGAGAAGCTCCTACGAGCAGTACTTC
few,TRBV7-9,TRBJ1-4,.,CASGRQYNEKLFF,TGTGCCAGCGGACGACAGTATAATGAAAAACTGTTTTTT
.,TRBV25-1,TRBJ2-7,TRBD1,CASSESVGTGESYEQYF,TGTGCCAGCAGTGAATCGGTGGGGACAGGGGAATCCTACGAGCAGTACTTC
few,TRBV5-1,TRBJ1-4,TRBD1,CASSLGGQVEKLFF,TGCGCCAGCAGCTTGGGAGGACAGGTAGAAAAACTGTTTTTT
few,TRBV19,TRBJ2-7,TRBD1,CASSLGQPNEQYF,TGTGCCAGTAGTCTGGGACAGCCTAACGAGCAGTACTTC
many,TRBV5-4,TRBJ1-1,.,CASSLDSAEAFF,TGTGCCAGCAGCTTGGACAGTGCTGAAGCTTTCTTT
.,TRBV4-1,TRBJ2-2,.,CASSQEGSNTGELFF,TGCGCCAGCAGCCAAGAAGGCTCGAACACCGGGGAGCTGTTTTTT